The present entry profiles one T cell receptor beta chain with its context. This clone was observed a single time. Its antigen specificity is not known. No base quality values were provided; no much bigger clone lies one nucleotide off. The sample belongs to a study of blood T cell repertoires in COVID-19 (dated by TCRdb to the early 2020s). Regarding the study in general: Collaborator samples came from the United States, Italy and Spain and covered acute and convalescent phases of COVID-19. The material from the prospective study consisted of cDNA or gDNA derived from T cells, B-cell-depleted T cells, or PBMCs. A freely available public database, intended as a resource for researchers studying the immune response to SARS-CoV-2, is where the repertoires were released. Sample metadata almost always included a de-identified subject ID, COVID-19 status, age in years and sex. The samples were drawn from two sources: the first 160 participants of the ongoing ImmuneRACE study, and over 1,000 subjects contributed by 6 global collaborators. Subjects who had been exposed to COVID-19, were actively infected with it, or had recovered from it provided the deeply sampled blood TCRbeta repertoires that made up the dataset. Where available, HLA class I and class II types were obtained from metadata supplied by the sample provider rather than from assay-based typing.

Study-wide conclusions, independent of this receptor: The amount of clinical and demographic metadata varied by source and participant and was provided uncurated.

From the cysteine up to the phenylalanine, the CDR3 has a length of 13 residues. Kept here is only the CDR3 DNA, which spans 39 bases and is read in frame from base 1. Per the germline V gene, SGDLS is the CDR1 and YYNGEE is the CDR2. Trimming costs V 4 bases and J 5 bases, and their ends lie 13 bases apart. The collaborating institutions used their own protocols to collect whole blood in K2EDTA tubes. For TCRbeta analysis, collaborators shipped samples in one of three forms: frozen whole blood, isolated PBMCs, or DNA extracted from either of those sample types. TCRbeta CDR3 regions were amplified from genomic DNA by means of the immunoSEQ Assay, a bias-controlled multiplex PCR. The authors processed their data as follows. Within the assay, amplification of reference gene primers was used to estimate how many nucleated cells each sample contained. To quantify the absolute abundance of each unique TCRbeta CDR3 rearrangement, sequence reads were collapsed and filtered. Productive Simpson clonality was computed per sample as the square root of Simpson's diversity index over productive rearrangements. TCRdb provides this immuneACCESS table in a form limited to in-frame rearrangements. Some clones are lacking; in checked studies, under half of them reflect an unresolved V gene, and why the rest are absent is not known. Clonal size and the V and J genes are those of that table, whereas D and trimming came from the DNA. The sample profile shows about 97,000 clones; more than 75% of them were found once. Clones ranked in the top ten supply around 20% of the sample.

The TCR originated in a human donor in a cohort sampled during active COVID-19. The sequence links TRBV9 to TRBJ2-7; a weak D assignment points to TRBD1 (5 bases agree). Sequencing input: peripheral blood. The CDR3 protein sequence reads: CASSLRVRDEQYF. Here is the DNA: TGTGCCAGCAGCCTCAGGGTCCGGGACGAGCAGTACTTC.